This passage covers 10 T cell receptor beta chains from one sample sequenced in a study of monozygotic twins with inflammatory bowel disease. No DNA is given; TCRdb re-called the 5' RACE reads and lists each CDR3 protein once. The sample shows 85,000 to 110,000 distinct CDR3 sequences, and approximately 2% sits with its ten largest clones. The sequencing sample was made of blood. The source is a human donor with ulcerative colitis or Crohn's disease, or a healthy co-twin of an affected twin (not recorded which).

V is TRBV4-3 and J is TRBJ2-7; as DNA is missing, the TRBD1 call by TCRdb cannot be tested. Germline assignment: CDR1 LGHNA and CDR2 YSLEER. CDR3 length: 14 residues. Here the CDR3 reads CASSHDDRVGEQYF.

CDR3 region: CASSIGDSSGNTIYF. The rearrangement uses TRBV19 and TRBJ1-3; with no DNA, the TCRdb D assignment of TRBD1 cannot be verified. The CDR3 runs 15 residues. Per germline, CDR1 LNHDA and CDR2 SQIVND (reference sequence).

The V call is TRBV9, the J call TRBJ2-5; as DNA is missing, the TRBD1 call by TCRdb cannot be tested. CDR3 length equals 15 residues. Germline V CDR1 and CDR2: SGDLS, YYNGEE. The CDR3 is CASSGTTGNQETQYF.

The rearrangement uses TRBV19 and TRBJ2-1; checking the TCRdb D call of TRBD2 is not possible without DNA. The CDR3 is made up of 14 amino acids. Germline CDR1 reads LNHDA; CDR2 reads SQIVND (reference sequence). This chain's CDR3 is CASSPPGRRNEQFF.

This sequence joins TRBV28 and TRBJ2-3; TCRdb's D gene call, TRBD1, goes unchecked for lack of DNA. The CDR3 extends over 12 amino acids. Germline-derived CDR1 and CDR2 are MDHEN and SYDVKM. Here the CDR3 reads CASSSGTDTQYF.

This chain links TRBV20-1 with TRBJ1-3. The CDR3 has 14 residues. The germline CDR1 and CDR2 sequences are DFQATT and SNEGSKA (reference sequence). The CDR3 reads CSAGTGSSGNTIYF.

V usage is TRBV11-2 and J usage is TRBJ2-3; TCRdb's D gene call, TRBD2, goes unchecked for lack of DNA. The CDR3 length is 13 residues. Germline CDR1 and CDR2: SGHAT and FQNNGV. CDR3 sequence: CASRLAGTDTQYF.

The chain uses TRBV6-2 or TRBV6-3 and TRBJ2-7; TCRdb indicates TRBD1, and absent DNA this call remains unverified. The CDR3 consists of 15 residues. Germline-derived CDR1 and CDR2 are MNHEY and SVGEGT. The CDR3 here is CASSYETGATYEQYF.

The V and J genes are TRBV24-1 and TRBJ2-2. The CDR3 runs to 14 residues. Germline CDR1 KGHDR, CDR2 SFDVKD. The CDR3 protein is CATSEGGNTGELFF.

The CDR3 here is CASSSGREIAYEQYF. The chain carries TRBV7-9 and TRBJ2-7; the D call from TCRdb, TRBD2, cannot be confirmed without DNA. This CDR3 has 15 residues. Germline V gene data show CDR1 as SEHNR and CDR2 as FQNEAQ (reference sequence).